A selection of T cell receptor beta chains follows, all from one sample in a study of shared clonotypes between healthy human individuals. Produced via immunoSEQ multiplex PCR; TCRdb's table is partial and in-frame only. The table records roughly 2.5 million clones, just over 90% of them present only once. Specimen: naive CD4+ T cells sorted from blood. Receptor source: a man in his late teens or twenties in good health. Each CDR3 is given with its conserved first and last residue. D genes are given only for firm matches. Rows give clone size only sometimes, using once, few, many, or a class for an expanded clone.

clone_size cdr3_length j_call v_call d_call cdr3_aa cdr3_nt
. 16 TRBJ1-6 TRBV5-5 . CASSLQESSYNSPLHF TGTGCCAGCAGCTTACAGGAGAGCTCCTATAATTCACCCCTCCACTTT
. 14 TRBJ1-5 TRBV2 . CASSVATANQPQHF TGTGCCAGCAGTGTCGCAACCGCCAATCAGCCCCAGCATTTT
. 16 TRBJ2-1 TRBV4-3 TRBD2 CASSQAVTSGRSEQFF TGCGCCAGCAGCCAAGCCGTGACTAGCGGGAGAAGTGAGCAGTTCTTC
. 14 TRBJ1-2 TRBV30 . CAWSATRTAYGYTF TGTGCCTGGAGTGCTACCAGGACAGCCTATGGCTACACCTTC
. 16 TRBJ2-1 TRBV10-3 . CAISESSGLSYNEQFF TGTGCCATCAGTGAGTCGTCGGGACTCTCCTACAATGAGCAGTTCTTC
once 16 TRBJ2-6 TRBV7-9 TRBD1 CASSGTGDSGANVLTF TGTGCCAGCAGCGGGACAGGGGACTCTGGGGCCAACGTCCTGACTTTC
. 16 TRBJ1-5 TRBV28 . CASSLFRQGGDQPQHF TGTGCCAGCAGTTTATTTCGGCAGGGAGGGGATCAGCCCCAGCATTTT
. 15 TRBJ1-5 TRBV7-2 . CASSPGLGNGQPQHF TGTGCCAGCAGCCCGGGTCTGGGAAATGGGCAGCCCCAGCATTTT
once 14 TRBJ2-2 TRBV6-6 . CASSAARDTGELFF TGTGCCAGCAGTGCTGCCAGGGACACCGGGGAGCTGTTTTTT
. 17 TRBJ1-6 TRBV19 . CASSITSPGTHNSPLHF TGTGCCAGTAGTATTACCAGTCCCGGCACCCATAATTCACCCCTCCACTTT